This T cell receptor (beta chain) was retrieved from a study of CD8+ T cells in alopecia areata (dated by TCRdb to 2016 to 2019). Background for the entire study: Treated patients were enrolled in an open-label pilot trial of oral tofacitinib, 5 to 10 mg twice daily, for moderate-to-severe alopecia areata. In both human patients and the C3H/HeJ mouse model, the study applied high-throughput TCRbeta sequencing to look at T cell clonal expansion in alopecia areata. Patients stayed on tofacitinib for 6 to 18 months and then had 6 months of follow-up off drug so that delayed response and recurrence could be assessed. In humans, TCRbeta sequencing was performed on scalp tissue and on sorted CD4+ and CD8+ peripheral blood T cells from healthy controls and from patients with patchy or totalis/universalis alopecia areata. Scalp clonality was compared across normal scalp (n=4), patchy alopecia areata scalp (n=8), and alopecia totalis/universalis scalp (n=8). Disease severity in treated patients was measured with the SALT score, which quantifies the percentage of affected scalp surface area. The RNA source kit depended on sample type: the PAXgene miRNA kit for fixed scalp, the miRNeasy kit for PBMCs, and the RNeasy kit for mouse skin. Tofacitinib-treated patients had biopsies at baseline and at 4 and 24 weeks of treatment, with a later scalp biopsy in several patients. TCRbeta CDR3 regions were amplified by immunoSEQ multiplex PCR with 35 Vbeta forward and 13 Jbeta reverse primers. Overall study outcomes, separate from this receptor: Higher clonality and more expanded CD8+ clones were observed in lesional scalp than in normal scalp, particularly in alopecia totalis/universalis, a finding suggestive of antigenic drive. Unlike mouse skin, where gammadelta T cells dominate, normal human skin contains resident alphabeta T cells that get sequenced too, which complicates analysis of the scalp TCR repertoire. During tofacitinib treatment, many expanded lesional clones remained in scalp and blood, and this persistence may partly explain relapse after treatment is stopped. With tofacitinib, both scalp clonality and the number of expanded CD8+ clones among the top 100 scalp clones went down significantly. Because the treated cohort was small and had just a single nonresponder, larger studies are needed to establish links between baseline CD8+ expansion and response. Compared with mice, TCR sequences shared between patients were less clear, possibly partly because of HLA diversity across the patient population.

In its sample, this clone was seen a few times. This receptor's antigen is unknown. Nothing much larger sits one base from this clone, and base qualities are not available. Read against the paper, the sample's time point label means: roughly 24 weeks on oral tofacitinib. What this sample's treatment or condition label stands for: oral pan-JAK inhibitor, 5-10 mg twice daily. Lesional scalp punch biopsies and peripheral blood were obtained from alopecia areata patients. PBMCs were isolated by density centrifugation and stained for CD3, CD4 and CD8, and CD4+ and CD8+ T cells were sorted on a FACSAria. Receptor libraries were prepared by the immunoSEQ multiplex PCR assay. For TCR sequencing, RNA was extracted from every sample and reverse transcribed into cDNA to serve as template. First-strand cDNA was synthesized with SuperScript III using a 2:1 mix of oligo-dT and random hexamers. Amplification bias was assessed with a synthetic immune receptor repertoire, and residual bias was removed computationally. Regarding the original processing steps: After raw reads were preprocessed to remove errors, the CDR3 was defined following IMGT conventions as running from the conserved cysteine to phenylalanine. Clonality was computed by normalizing Shannon entropy by log2 of the number of productive unique TCRs and subtracting the result from 1. Scalp TCRbeta sequences were cross-referenced with sorted blood CD4 and CD8 repertoires so that the CD4 or CD8 identity of scalp clones could be inferred. TCRdb provides this immuneACCESS table in a form limited to in-frame rearrangements. Some clones are lacking; in checked studies, under half of them reflect an unresolved V gene, and why the rest are absent is not known. D and trimming come from the DNA, and the V and J calls and clone size come from that table. Across this sample there are roughly 110,000 clones, with less than 60% seen only once. More than 3% of the sample rests with the top ten.

The CDR3 starts with the cysteine, ends with the phenylalanine, and has 13 residues. CDR3 DNA only is kept here, 39 bases in frame from base 1. Sequences SNHLY (CDR1) and FYNNEI (CDR2) are obtained from the germline V gene. Trimming takes 7 bases from V and 2 bases from J, and the germline ends sit 11 bases apart. The V gene is TRBV2 and the J gene is TRBJ2-5; the D call is tentative, TRBD1 or TRBD2, as each matches 5 bases. The sequencing used CD4+ T cells sorted from blood, collected at week 24, from a patient treated with tofacitinib. The clonotype originates from a human donor with alopecia areata. The DNA reads as follows: TGTGCCAGCAAGAGGGGAGAGCAAGAGACCCAGTACTTC. This encodes CASKRGEQETQYF.